This TCR beta chain was sequenced in a study of T cell repertoires and HLA-DP antigens. Study background: DNA input averaged approximately 240 ng in sorted CD137+CD4+ and approximately 1,200 ng in pre-culture CD4+.

The CDR3 consists of 14 residues. Germline V gene lookup returns CDR1 SGHAT and CDR2 FQDESV (reference sequence). The V end lost 4 bases, the J end lost 8 bases, and 17 bases lay between the germline ends. Study-wide findings and caveats: Average cumulative frequency of previously undetected clones was under 40% against one allele and less than 60% against the other.

TCRdb keeps only in-frame clones here, not all; method: immunoSEQ multiplex PCR. Here the sample spans about 89,000 clones, about 89% being singletons. With regard to this clone: Its antigen is unidentified.

The TCR was taken from a man aged 45-65 years in good health and CMV-seronegative. This chain uses TRBV11-1 with TRBJ1-1, with D unclear. Sequencing was carried out using CD4+ T cells from PBMCs. CDR3 sequence (DNA): TGTGCCAGCAGCTGGGGTGCGGAGCGGCAAGAAGCTTTCTTT. It translates to CASSWGAERQEAFF.